The 27 T cell receptor beta chains below come from one sample, sequenced in a study of T cell responses to AZD1222 COVID-19 vaccine. The table came from immunoSEQ multiplex PCR; TCRdb's copy has only in-frame clones and leaves some out. The sample records approximately 150,000 clones, roughly nine tenths being singletons. The sample in question was peripheral blood, obtained 28 days after the second AZD1222 dose. All receptors derive from an adult who received the AZD1222 COVID-19 vaccine.

The chain carries TRBV9 and TRBJ1-6; D not certain. CDR1 and CDR2 (germline): SGDLS, YYNGEE. The CDR3 is made up of 13 amino acids. Trimming cost V 0 bases and J 9 bases, with 7 bases left between them. CDR3 region: CASSVERRSPLHF. The CDR3 nucleotides are TGTGCCAGCAGCGTAGAGCGGCGTTCACCCCTCCACTTT. The full variable domain, completed using reference TRBV9 and TRBJ1-6, is DSGVTQTPKHLITATGQRVTLRCSPRSGDLSVYWYQQSLDQGLQFLIQYYNGEERAKGNILERFSAQQFPDLHSELNLSSLELGDSALYFCASSVERRSPLHFGNGTRLTVT.

The chain employs TRBV7-6 and TRBJ2-2; 9 positions match TRBD2. This CDR3 has 16 residues. V shed 3 bases, J shed 3 bases, and the junction held 5 bases outside the gene matches. Germline CDR1 SGHVS, CDR2 FNYEAQ. Written as DNA, the CDR3 is TGTGCCAGCAGCTTGCGCGGGGGGGCCGACACCGGGGAGCTGTTTTTT. Translation gives CASSLRGGADTGELFF.

This clone came up a few times. The gene calls are TRBV10-2 and TRBJ2-2, with TRBD2 matching 14 bases. The germline V gene encodes CDR1 WSHSY and CDR2 SAAADI. Trimming removed 6 bases from V and 7 bases from J; junction bases left unmatched: 19. The CDR3 runs to 20 residues. The DNA for the CDR3 is TGCGCCAGCAGGAGCAGACAGGGGCCGGGACTAGCGGGAGCCGGCGGGGAGCTGTTTTTT. Encoded protein: CASRSRQGPGLAGAGGELFF.

V is TRBV6-1 and J is TRBJ2-1; TRBD1 matches at 9 bases. Trimming cost V 0 bases and J 3 bases; bases outside gene matches: 9. The CDR3 is 18 amino acids. From germline, CDR1 is MNHNS and CDR2 SASEGT. DNA of the CDR3: TGTGCCAGCAGTGAAGCTCTTTTTGGACAGGGGCTCTACAATGAGCAGTTCTTC. It encodes CASSEALFGQGLYNEQFF.

The chain carries TRBV6-6 and TRBJ1-5; TRBD1 is a possible D gene (6 bases). The germline V gene has CDR1 MNHNY and CDR2 SVGAGI (reference sequence). V lost 5 bases, J lost 2 bases, and 19 bases lay in between. This CDR3 is built from 17 residues. CDR3 region: CASSPHGGALGNQPQHF. CDR3 in DNA: TGTGCCAGCAGTCCACATGGGGGGGCGCTTGGCAATCAGCCCCAGCATTTT.

The chain joins TRBV9 to TRBJ2-2, with D unclear. This CDR3 spans 14 amino acids. Trimming took 1 base from V and 0 from J, leaving 4 bases between them. In germline, CDR1 is SGDLS, CDR2 YYNGEE. The CDR3 DNA sequence: TGTGCCAGCAGCGTAACCCCGAACACCGGGGAGCTGTTTTTT. It is translated as CASSVTPNTGELFF.

This chain joins TRBV7-9 and TRBJ2-6, with D hard to call. The V gene's germline CDR1 is SEHNR and CDR2 FQNEAQ (reference sequence). V dropped 1 base and J dropped 1 base, with 14 bases sitting between them. The CDR3 contains 18 residues. CDR3 DNA: TGTGCCAGCAGCTTAGTCTACGGCCTGGGTTCTGGGGCCAACGTCCTGACTTTC. It is translated as CASSLVYGLGSGANVLTF.

V usage is TRBV5-1 and J usage is TRBJ2-1; possible D gene TRBD2, 5 bases. Per the germline V gene, CDR1 is SGHRS and CDR2 is YFSETQ. Trimming shortened V by 6 bases and J by 7 bases, and 17 bases separated the two germline ends. This CDR3 is 14 amino acids long. CDR3 coding DNA: TGCGCCAGCACCCCCCCCGGGGTAGTGAATGAGCAGTTCTTC. Translation: CASTPPGVVNEQFF.

The V gene is TRBV16, the J gene TRBJ2-6; 7 nucleotides agree with TRBD1. V shed 3 bases, J shed 0 bases, and the junction held 2 bases outside the gene matches. The CDR3 length is 16 residues. Looked up from germline, CDR1 is KGHSY and CDR2 is FQNENV. The CDR3 DNA reads as TGTGCCAGCAGCCAGGGACAGTTCTCTGGGGCCAACGTCCTGACTTTC. Protein product: CASSQGQFSGANVLTF.

The chain combines TRBV9 with TRBJ1-6; D not resolved. Trimming removed 0 bases from V and 10 bases from J, with 5 bases in between. The germline V gene encodes CDR1 SGDLS and CDR2 YYNGEE. The CDR3 has 12 amino acids. CDR3 in amino acids: CASSVGDSPLHF. In DNA form, the CDR3 reads TGTGCCAGCAGCGTAGGAGACTCACCCCTCCACTTT.

V and J are TRBV7-2 and TRBJ1-5, with TRBD1 identical over 7 bases. Trimming at V came to 7 bases and at J to 2 bases, leaving 8 bases not matched to a gene. This CDR3 is built from 15 residues. The germline gives CDR1 SGHTA, CDR2 FQGNSA. The CDR3 sequence: CASTLTGAGNQPQHF. DNA of the CDR3: TGTGCCAGCACCCTTACAGGGGCGGGCAATCAGCCCCAGCATTTT.

The chain has TRBV30 and TRBJ2-5; D gene ambiguous. Germline CDR1 and CDR2: GTSNPN and SVGIG (reference sequence). V shed 5 bases and J shed 1 base, with 17 bases lying between them. The CDR3 has 15 amino acids. The CDR3: CAWLKSRFRQETQYF. For the CDR3, the DNA is TGTGCCTGGTTAAAATCAAGGTTCCGCCAAGAGACCCAGTACTTC.

This clone was detected a few times. This chain uses TRBV19 with TRBJ2-1, with TRBD2 as a possible D gene (6 bases). V dropped 4 bases and J dropped 4 bases, with 20 bases sitting between them. Germline CDR1 reads LNHDA; CDR2 reads SQIVND (reference sequence). The CDR3 is made up of 17 amino acids. For the CDR3, the DNA is TGTGCCAGTAGTAAAGACCGCGGGGCCGGAGCTTACAATGAGCAGTTCTTC. Its protein product is CASSKDRGAGAYNEQFF.

This rearrangement joins TRBV12-3 or TRBV12-4 to TRBJ2-3; TRBD1 might be the D (5 bases). The V and J ends lost 8 bases and 2 bases respectively, with 11 bases between them. The length of the CDR3 is 13 residues. The CDR3 region has the DNA TGTGCCAGCGTTGAACAGGCCACAGATACGCAGTATTTT. Amino acid sequence: CASVEQATDTQYF.

V gene TRBV28 combines with J gene TRBJ2-7, with 7 bases lining up with TRBD1. Trimming removed 3 bases from V and 5 bases from J; junction bases left unmatched: 10. This CDR3 has 15 residues. The V gene's germline CDR1 is MDHEN and CDR2 SYDVKM. The CDR3 sequence: CASSLFETGTDEQYF. CDR3 in DNA: TGTGCCAGCAGTTTGTTCGAGACAGGGACAGACGAGCAGTACTTC. Drawing the rest from reference TRBV28 and TRBJ2-7, the complete variable domain is DVKVTQSSRYLVKRTGEKVFLECVQDMDHENMFWYRQDPGLGLRLIYFSYDVKMKEKGDIPEGYSVSREKKERFSLILESASTNQTSMYLCASSLFETGTDEQYFGPGTRLTVT.

V and J are TRBV3-1 (or the pseudogene TRBV3-2) and TRBJ1-1, with 7 bases matching TRBD1. The V and J ends lost 4 bases and 0 bases, in that order; junction bases with no gene match: 8. The CDR3 covers 16 residues. Germline V gives CDR1 LGHDT, CDR2 YNNKEL (reference sequence). The CDR3 DNA is TGTGCCAGCAGCCCCGAGAAGGGGGCGATGAACACTGAAGCTTTCTTT. Its protein is CASSPEKGAMNTEAFF.

This clone was recorded once. The gene calls are TRBV2 and TRBJ2-1; 14 bases match TRBD2. The J segment lost 7 bases and the V segment lost 0 bases, leaving 2 bases of the junction unmatched. Germline CDR1 and CDR2: SNHLY and FYNNEI. The CDR3 totals 16 residues. The CDR3 here is CASSEAGTSGSNEQFF. Written as DNA, the CDR3 is TGTGCCAGCAGTGAAGCTGGGACTAGCGGGAGTAATGAGCAGTTCTTC.

V is TRBV21-1 and J is TRBJ1-2. TRBV21-1 is a pseudogene segment. The CDR3 contains 18 residues. The CDR3 protein is CASSKKGHRGGPMRGYTF. CDR3 bases: TGTGCCAGCAGCAAAAAGGGTCACAGAGGAGGCCCCATGAGAGGCTACACCTTC.

The chain carries TRBV3-1 (or the pseudogene TRBV3-2) and TRBJ2-2, with a weak D call TRBD2 (5 bases). V was trimmed by 6 bases and J by 1 base, leaving 9 bases between them. Germline assignment: CDR1 LGHDT and CDR2 YNNKEL (reference sequence). CDR3 length equals 14 residues. CDR3 nucleotide sequence: TGTGCCAGCAGGGACTGGGAGAACACCGGGGAGCTGTTTTTT. This codes for CASRDWENTGELFF.

V gene TRBV14 combines with J gene TRBJ2-1, with D perhaps matching TRBD1 (5 bases). This CDR3 spans 19 amino acids. Germline CDR1 reads SGHDN; CDR2 reads FVKESK. V was pared by 4 bases and J by 0 bases, with 22 bases between. The CDR3 protein is CASSPSHKGITSSYNEQFF. CDR3 bases: TGTGCCAGCAGCCCCTCGCACAAGGGGATCACCAGCTCCTACAATGAGCAGTTCTTC.

The V and J genes are TRBV7-9 and TRBJ1-1; no reliable D call. The length of the CDR3 is 14 residues. The V gene lost 0 bases and the J gene lost 3 bases, with 8 bases spanning the gap. Germline V CDR1 and CDR2: SEHNR, FQNEAQ (reference sequence). For the CDR3, the DNA is TGTGCCAGCAGCTTAGCGGACGGCTACACTGAAGCTTTCTTT. It yields the protein CASSLADGYTEAFF.

V is TRBV9 and J is TRBJ2-3, with TRBD2 identical over 13 bases. V lost 3 bases to trimming and J lost 2 bases; unmatched junction nucleotides: 6. The CDR3 is 17 amino acids. Germline CDR1 reads SGDLS; CDR2 reads YYNGEE. The CDR3 sequence: CASSGTSGSLSTDTQYF. The CDR3 bases are TGTGCCAGCAGCGGGACTAGCGGGAGCCTCTCCACAGATACGCAGTATTTT.

The chain combines TRBV29-1 with TRBJ2-3; no clear D gene. The CDR3 totals 12 residues. Germline V CDR1 and CDR2: SQVTM, ANQGSEA. The V end lost 0 bases, the J end lost 8 bases, and 9 bases lay between the germline ends. The CDR3 spells CSVEEDAPTQYF. The CDR3 DNA sequence: TGCAGCGTTGAAGAGGATGCACCTACGCAGTATTTT.

The chain couples TRBV19 to TRBJ2-3; D is undetermined. From germline, CDR1 is LNHDA and CDR2 SQIVND (reference sequence). This CDR3 is 11 amino acids long. V was trimmed by 6 bases and J by 2 bases, leaving 3 bases between them. Here the CDR3 reads CASRLTDTQYF. CDR3 sequence (DNA): TGTGCCAGTAGGCTCACAGATACGCAGTATTTT.

V is TRBV5-1 and J is TRBJ1-4; 8 bases align to TRBD1. This CDR3 contains 19 residues. V shed 3 bases and J 6 bases; nucleotides not matched to a gene: 19. Germline CDR1 and CDR2: SGHRS and YFSETQ. This CDR3 reads CASSSTPRDRFNTYEKLFF. CDR3 sequence (DNA): TGCGCCAGCAGCTCCACCCCCCGGGACAGGTTCAATACATATGAAAAACTGTTTTTT.

The genes are TRBV30 and TRBJ2-5, with D possibly called TRBD1 or TRBD2 (5 bases each). This CDR3 has 13 amino acids. Trimming removed 8 bases from V and 5 bases from J, with 18 bases in between. The germline CDR1 and CDR2 sequences are GTSNPN and SVGIG (reference sequence). The CDR3 sequence: CARIEGPSETQYF. The CDR3 bases are TGTGCCCGGATTGAGGGACCCTCTGAGACCCAGTACTTC.

V usage is TRBV6-5 and J usage is TRBJ2-7; D gene ambiguous. Trimming cost V 0 bases and J 2 bases, with 8 bases left between them. CDR1 and CDR2 from the germline V gene are MNHEY and SVGAGI. This CDR3 spans 14 amino acids. CDR3 in DNA: TGTGCCAGCAGTTACTCCCCCTATACCTACGAGCAGTACTTC. It specifies CASSYSPYTYEQYF.